The rows below give T cell receptor beta chains drawn from one sample of a study of blood T cell repertoires in COVID-19. Assay used: immunoSEQ multiplex PCR; TCRdb lists only in-frame clones, some missing. The table lists 220,000 or so clones, roughly 90% of them singletons. Sequenced sample: PBMCs or T cells enriched from blood (not recorded which). Receptor source: a man younger than 40 who had been exposed to COVID-19. Both conserved end residues are part of each CDR3.

v_gene,CDR3aa
TRBV3-1/TRBV3-2,CASSQVDEGAYNEQFF
TRBV20-1,CSASWGGRGQPQHF
TRBV29-1,CSVPGRGGTGTYEQYF
TRBV2,CASPSVATGTDTQYF
TRBV19,CASRPGWGPYRDTGELFF
TRBV5-1,CASSLAQGAQTQYF
TRBV5-1,CASSRGLAGEKTGELFF
TRBV4-1,CASSPGTASTGNTEAFF
TRBV19,CASSMGQAAYEQYF
TRBV19,CASSRGQGFSYEQYF
TRBV3-1/TRBV3-2,CASSLRQGANTEAFF
TRBV30,CAWQGQGRTYEQYF
TRBV5-1,CASSLSANEQFF
TRBV13,CASSLNLAGRAANEQFF
TRBV9,CASSLIGRGHTGELFF
TRBV4-1,CASSQEKSRSHNSPLHF
TRBV5-4,CAVRRGNEQFF
TRBV5-1,CASSLSGISIWGYTF
TRBV6-5,CASSTGLLGGYTF
TRBV12-3/TRBV12-4,CASAIFRNTEAFF
TRBV7-8,CASSLQDGSLTF
TRBV7-9,CASTEGTDTQYF
TRBV19,CASTSQRGGDSPLHF
TRBV19,CAALRAGPTNEKLFF
TRBV18,CASSMNKGGNQPQHF
TRBV2,CASSERTGGYYGYTF
TRBV5-5,CASSLNRMNTEAFF
TRBV14,CASSQVSTGEQYF
TRBV5-1,CASSLGSKETQYF
TRBV19,CASSGPGQGLYGYTF
TRBV19,CATSGQPNTEAFF
TRBV6-5,CASSFRGQGDGYTF
TRBV6-4,CASSATRDNQETQYF
TRBV4-3,CASSRKAPGQGFNEQFF
TRBV7-8,CASSFRGQGELGELFF
TRBV29-1,CSTHGAPTDTQYF
TRBV29-1,CSVDGIRQVALGGYTF
TRBV19,CGSGDRGRGETQYF
TRBV27,CASSNLRDRGTDTQYF
TRBV27,CASSFQGAYGYTF
TRBV25-1,CASSDRTGTNSGNTIYF
TRBV9,CASSVDERAGELFF
TRBV4-1,CASSQRGLASEQFF
TRBV14,CASSPRTGGTYEQYF
TRBV7-3,CASSFRAGASGGGYTF
TRBV9,CASSVGSQRVSSGANVLTF